Here is one TCR beta chain with its context. Only in-frame clones appear in the TCRdb table, and some are missing; sequencing was by immunoSEQ multiplex PCR. The table has approximately 100,000 clones, around 93% seen once; the top ten hold roughly a sixth. The data stem from a study of blood T cell repertoires in COVID-19. Trimming removed 6 bases at V and 4 bases at J, with 13 bases between. The germline V gene encodes CDR1 WSHSY and CDR2 SAAADI. The CDR3 contains 14 residues. This sequence was found in a man aged 50 to 60 with acute or convalescent COVID-19. This chain joins TRBV10-2 and TRBJ1-3; D is perhaps TRBD1 (6 bases). Sequencing was performed on peripheral blood. CDR3 nucleotide sequence: TGCGCCAGCAGAGGACAGCCCCACGGAAACACCATATATTTT. Protein product: CASRGQPHGNTIYF.